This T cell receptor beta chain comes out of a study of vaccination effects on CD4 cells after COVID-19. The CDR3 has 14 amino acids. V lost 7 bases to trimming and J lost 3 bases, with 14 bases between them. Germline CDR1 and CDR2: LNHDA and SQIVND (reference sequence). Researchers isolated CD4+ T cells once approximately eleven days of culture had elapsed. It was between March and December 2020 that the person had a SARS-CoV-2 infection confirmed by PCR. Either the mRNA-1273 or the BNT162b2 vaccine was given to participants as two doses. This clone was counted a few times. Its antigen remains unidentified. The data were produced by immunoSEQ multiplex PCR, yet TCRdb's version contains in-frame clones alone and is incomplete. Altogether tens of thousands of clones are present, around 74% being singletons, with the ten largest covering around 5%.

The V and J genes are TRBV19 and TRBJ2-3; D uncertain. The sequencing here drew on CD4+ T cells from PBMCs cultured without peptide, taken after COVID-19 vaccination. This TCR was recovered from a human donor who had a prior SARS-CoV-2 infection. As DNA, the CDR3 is TGTGCCAGTACCGCCAACGCCCGTACAGATACGCAGTATTTT. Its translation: CASTANARTDTQYF.